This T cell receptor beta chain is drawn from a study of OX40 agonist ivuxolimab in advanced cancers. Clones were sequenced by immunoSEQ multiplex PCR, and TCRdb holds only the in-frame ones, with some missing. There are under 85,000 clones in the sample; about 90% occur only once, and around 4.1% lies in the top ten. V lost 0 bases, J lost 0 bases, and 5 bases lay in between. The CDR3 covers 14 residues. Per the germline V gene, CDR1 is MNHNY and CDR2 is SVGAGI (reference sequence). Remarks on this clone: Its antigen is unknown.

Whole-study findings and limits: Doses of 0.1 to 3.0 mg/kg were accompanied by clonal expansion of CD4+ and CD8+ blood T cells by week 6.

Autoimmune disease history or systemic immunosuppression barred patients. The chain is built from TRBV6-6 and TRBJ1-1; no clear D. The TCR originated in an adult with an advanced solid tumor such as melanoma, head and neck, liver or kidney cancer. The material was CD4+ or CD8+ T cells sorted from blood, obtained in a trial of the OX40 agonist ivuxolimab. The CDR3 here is CASSYSKVNTEAFF. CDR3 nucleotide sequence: TGTGCCAGCAGTTACTCAAAAGTGAACACTGAAGCTTTCTTT.